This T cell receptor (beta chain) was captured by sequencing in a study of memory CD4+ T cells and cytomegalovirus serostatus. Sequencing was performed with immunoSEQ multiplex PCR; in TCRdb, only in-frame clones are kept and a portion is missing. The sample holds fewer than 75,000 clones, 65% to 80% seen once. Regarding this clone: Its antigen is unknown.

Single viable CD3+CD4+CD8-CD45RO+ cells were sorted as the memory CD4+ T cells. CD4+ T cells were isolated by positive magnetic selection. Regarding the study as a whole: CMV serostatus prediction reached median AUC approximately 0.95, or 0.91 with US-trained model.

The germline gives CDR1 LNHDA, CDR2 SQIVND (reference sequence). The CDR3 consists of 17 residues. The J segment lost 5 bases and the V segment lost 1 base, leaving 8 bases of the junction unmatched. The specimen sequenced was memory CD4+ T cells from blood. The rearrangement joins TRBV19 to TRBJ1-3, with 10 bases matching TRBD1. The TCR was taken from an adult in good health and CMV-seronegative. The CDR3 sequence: CASSIVRDRGHRNTIYF. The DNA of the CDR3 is TGTGCCAGTAGTATAGTCCGGGACAGGGGTCATCGAAACACCATATATTTT.